This TCR beta chain was sequenced during a study of cytomegalovirus exposure and HLA in healthy donors. The primer mix had 60 Vbeta and 13 Jbeta primers. Data came from immunoSEQ multiplex PCR; TCRdb stores just in-frame clones and leaves some out. The data hold roughly 120,000 clones, with about 80% observed a single time. The CDR3 is 15 amino acids. Germline values: CDR1 MNHEY, CDR2 SMNVEV (reference sequence). V was shortened by 2 bases and J by 8 bases, with 16 bases between the two germline ends. Broader study findings: Analyses of presence and absence presupposed an approximately uniform sequencing depth across donors.

A word on this clone: The antigen remains undetermined.

The clonotype comes from a female donor in good health and CMV-seropositive. Specimen: PBMCs. The chain is built from TRBV27 and TRBJ2-1, with a weak D call TRBD2 (5 bases). The CDR3 is CASSLPGGLIDEQFF. CDR3 bases: TGTGCCAGCAGTTTACCAGGTGGACTTATCGATGAGCAGTTCTTC.